Sequencing of this TCR beta chain was carried out in a study of CXCR3-negative and CXCR3-positive naive CD8 T cells. Notes on this clonotype: What it binds is unknown.

Study observations and caveats: Similar TRBV-TRBJ usage characterized naive CXCR3-negative and CXCR3-positive cells; memory cells differed.

The libraries of TRB cDNA were constructed through 5' RACE using UMI labels. TCRdb re-called the 5' RACE reads, yielding one record per CDR3 amino acid sequence without DNA. The sample totals about 28,000 distinct CDR3 sequences. The sequencing input was memory CD8+ T cells from blood. The sequence came from a human donor in good health. Some clones in this sample may be carry-over from other donors' samples.

The CDR3 here is CASSLLETGELFF. The V call is TRBV5-1, the J call TRBJ2-2. The CDR3 length is 13 residues. Germline V lookup: CDR1 SGHRS, CDR2 YFSETQ.